A single sample is the source of the 17 T cell receptor beta chains below, sequenced in a study of control samples from healthy donors and cancer patients. Measured with immunoSEQ multiplex PCR; TCRdb has only the in-frame clones, and not every one. The table has 170,000 or so clones, 85% to 95% seen once. Sequences were obtained from blood. The source of these receptors is a young man in good health.

The DNA of the CDR3 is TGTGCCAGCAGCCCCCAGGGGGCGACACCCCTCCACTTT. Translating gives CASSPQGATPLHF. V and J are TRBV3-1 (or the pseudogene TRBV3-2) and TRBJ1-6; 8 bases map to TRBD1. Germline CDR1 LGHDT, CDR2 YNNKEL (reference sequence). The CDR3 covers 13 residues. The V segment lost 4 bases and the J segment 11 bases; nucleotides outside the gene matches: 4.

The chain links TRBV29-1 to TRBJ2-7; possibly TRBD1 or TRBD2 for D (5 bases each). The germline gives CDR1 SQVTM, CDR2 ANQGSEA. This CDR3 comprises 16 residues. Trimming shortened V by 0 bases and J by 0 bases, and 15 bases separated the two germline ends. Written as DNA, the CDR3 is TGCAGCGTTGAAGATCGGACGGAGAGGGGCTCCTACGAGCAGTACTTC. Protein sequence: CSVEDRTERGSYEQYF.

The J gene is TRBJ1-4, the V gene TRBV7-9; maybe TRBD1 (6 bases). Trimming stripped 5 bases from V and 6 bases from J, with 16 bases between. CDR1 is SEHNR and CDR2 is FQNEAQ in the germline V gene (reference sequence). This CDR3 comprises 15 residues. The CDR3 DNA reads as TGTGCCAGCAGCCTGGGGGCAGGGGCCCATGAAAAACTGTTTTTT. Residues: CASSLGAGAHEKLFF.

Written as DNA, the CDR3 is TGTGCCAGCAGTGAATACGGGGGGCCGGGCACTGAAGCTTTCTTT. Protein: CASSEYGGPGTEAFF. This chain connects TRBV6-1 to TRBJ1-1; TRBD1 might be the D (6 bases). Germline V gene lookup returns CDR1 MNHNS and CDR2 SASEGT. The CDR3 is 15 amino acids. V gave up 2 bases and J gave up 4 bases, with 14 bases separating them.

This rearrangement joins TRBV7-2 to TRBJ2-1, with 13 bases lining up with TRBD2. The germline V gene encodes CDR1 SGHTA and CDR2 FQGNSA. This CDR3 spans 15 amino acids. V shed 4 bases, J shed 8 bases, and the junction held 5 bases outside the gene matches. The CDR3 is CASSSSGTSGDEQFF. DNA for the CDR3: TGTGCCAGCAGCTCCTCCGGGACTAGCGGGGATGAGCAGTTCTTC.

This clone was detected only once. The rearrangement links TRBV27 to TRBJ2-5; 8 bases agree with TRBD1. Germline trimming cut 5 bases from V and 1 base from J; bases unmatched to any gene: 3. The V gene's germline CDR1 is MNHEY and CDR2 SMNVEV (reference sequence). The CDR3 extends over 14 amino acids. CDR3 sequence reads: CASSRQGAQETQYF. The CDR3 DNA follows: TGTGCCAGCAGTCGGCAGGGGGCCCAAGAGACCCAGTACTTC.

The CDR3 sequence is CASSERSYTDTQYF. The CDR3 DNA sequence: TGTGCCAGCAGTGAAAGGTCATACACAGATACGCAGTATTTT. The chain couples TRBV6-1 to TRBJ2-3; D call uncertain. The V and J ends lost 2 bases and 2 bases respectively, with 8 bases between them. The CDR3 covers 14 residues. The germline V gene has CDR1 MNHNS and CDR2 SASEGT.

The rearrangement links TRBV7-8 to TRBJ1-5; TRBD1 might be the D (6 bases). The V end lost 4 bases, the J end lost 3 bases, and 10 bases lay between the germline ends. There are 14 residues in the CDR3. Germline-derived CDR1 and CDR2 are SGHVS and FQNEAQ. CDR3 sequence reads: CASSSGQPNQPQHF. As DNA, the CDR3 is TGTGCCAGCAGCTCAGGACAGCCCAATCAGCCCCAGCATTTT.

V usage is TRBV28 and J usage is TRBJ2-5, with 9 positions matching TRBD2. The CDR3 is 15 amino acids. In germline, CDR1 is MDHEN, CDR2 SYDVKM. Germline trimming cut 2 bases from V and 4 bases from J; bases unmatched to any gene: 5. The CDR3 here is CASSLGGRAGETQYF. The DNA for the CDR3 is TGTGCCAGCAGTTTAGGCGGGAGGGCCGGAGAGACCCAGTACTTC.

The rearrangement uses TRBV9 and TRBJ2-5; D is possibly TRBD1 (7 bases). Germline V gene data show CDR1 as SGDLS and CDR2 as YYNGEE. The CDR3 spans 17 residues. Deletions cut 4 bases from V and 2 bases from J, with 21 bases between. As DNA, the CDR3 is TGTGCCAGCAGCCCCAGGGGGGATGTGGGATGGCAAGAGACCCAGTACTTC. As protein: CASSPRGDVGWQETQYF.

J is TRBJ1-1 and V is TRBV19, with D hard to call. This CDR3 comprises 13 residues. Trimming stripped 5 bases from V and 5 bases from J, with 12 bases between. From germline, CDR1 is LNHDA and CDR2 SQIVND (reference sequence). The CDR3 DNA is TGTGCCAGTAGTTTAGTCGGGGTGACTGAAGCTTTCTTT. Translated: CASSLVGVTEAFF.

About this clone itself: An end of the junction differs from the germline gene, which may be a read error. Other nucleotide sequences from this sample produce the same CDR3. V usage is TRBV5-1 and J usage is TRBJ1-1; D not certain. The CDR3 runs 13 residues. Germline values: CDR1 SGHRS, CDR2 YFSETQ. The CDR3 here is CASSLTANTEAFF. DNA for the CDR3: TGCGCCAGCAGCTTGACAGCGAACACTGAGGCTTTCTTT.

This sequence joins TRBV14 and TRBJ2-7, with unresolved D. This CDR3 has 16 amino acids. Trimming removed 0 bases from V and 2 bases from J, with 14 bases in between. The germline CDR1 and CDR2 sequences are SGHDN and FVKESK. CDR3 in amino acids: CASSQDRSNLPYEQYF. The CDR3, as DNA: TGTGCCAGCAGCCAAGATAGGTCGAATTTACCCTACGAGCAGTACTTC.

J is TRBJ2-1 and V is TRBV6-1, with 13 bases matching TRBD2. Looked up from germline, CDR1 is MNHNS and CDR2 is SASEGT. The CDR3 spans 16 residues. The ends lost 4 bases at V and 9 bases at J; junction bases unmatched: 9. CDR3 DNA: TGTGCCAGCAGTGGGATGACTAGCGGGGGGTGGGGTGAGCAGTTCTTC. Protein: CASSGMTSGGWGEQFF.

This chain joins TRBV7-2 and TRBJ2-3; 8 nucleotides align to TRBD1. The CDR3 runs 15 residues. Unmatched junction bases numbered 6, after V lost 5 bases and J lost 2 bases. Germline CDR1 and CDR2: SGHTA and FQGNSA. The CDR3 sequence: CASSPRTGNTDTQYF. CDR3 sequence (DNA): TGTGCCAGCAGCCCCCGGACAGGGAACACAGATACGCAGTATTTT. Complete variable domain (other parts from reference TRBV7-2 and TRBJ2-3): GAGVSQSPSNKVTEKGKDVELRCDPISGHTALYWYRQSLGQGLEFLIYFQGNSAPDKSGLPSDRFSAERTGGSVSTLTIQRTQQEDSAVYLCASSPRTGNTDTQYFGPGTRLTVL.

This clone was found once. Written as DNA, the CDR3 is TGTGCCAGCAGCCACGGCTTGGCAGGGGAAGCCGGGGAGCTGTTTTTT. It specifies CASSHGLAGEAGELFF. The chain uses TRBV14 and TRBJ2-2; maybe TRBD1 (6 bases). The germline V gene encodes CDR1 SGHDN and CDR2 FVKESK. Trimming pared 3 bases from V and 6 bases from J, leaving 17 bases between. The length of the CDR3 is 16 residues.

The J gene is TRBJ1-1, the V gene TRBV12-3 or TRBV12-4, with D possibly TRBD1 on 6 matching bases. The CDR3 is made up of 13 amino acids. Deletions cut 7 bases from V and 9 bases from J, with 18 bases between. The CDR3 DNA reads TGTGCCAGCAATCGGGACATTTCCGGGCAAGCTTTCTTT. Translating it yields CASNRDISGQAFF.